The source of this T cell receptor beta chain is a study of shared clonotypes between healthy human individuals. Study-wide context: The study used three CD4 naive, three CD4 memory, two CD8 naive and one CD8 memory plate per donor. Whole-study results and caveats: Investigators collected only blood, and repertoires in tissues likely differ.

The V gene's germline CDR1 is LNHDA and CDR2 SQIVND (reference sequence). CDR3 length: 13 residues. Trimming removed 3 bases from V and 9 bases from J; junction bases left unmatched: 4. At a deep level, the assay was run. Generated by immunoSEQ multiplex PCR, the TCRdb table keeps only in-frame clones and is missing some. Of roughly 850,000 clones listed, approximately 97% are singletons. This clone has a single count. Its target is unknown. The sample holds other DNA sequences that translate to the same CDR3. Naive CD8 cells comprised CD45RO-negative, CCR7-positively selected cells, excluding terminally differentiated effector memory CD45RA+ cells.

This chain uses TRBV19 with TRBJ2-1, with TRBD2 matching 8 bases. This TCR derives from a man aged 25-40 years in good health. What was sequenced was naive CD8+ T cells sorted from blood. The CDR3 bases are TGTGCCAGTAGTATCTTGGCGGGAGGTGAGCAGTTCTTC. The encoded protein is CASSILAGGEQFF. Full variable domain (remainder filled in from reference TRBV19 and TRBJ2-1): DGGITQSPKYLFRKEGQNVTLSCEQNLNHDAMYWYRQDPGQGLRLIYYSQIVNDFQKGDIAEGYSVSREKKESFPLTVTSAQKNPTAFYLCASSILAGGEQFFGPGTRLTVL.